The 11 T cell receptor beta chains reported below all come from one sample, sequenced in a study of post-analysis software for immune sequencing data. Study-wide results and caveats: Patients carried roughly five TRBV segments more frequently than controls did, and TRBV5-6, TRBV5-1 and TRBV20-1 were among them.

Libraries were made from TCR beta cDNA, and they carried unique molecular identifiers. TCRdb recomputed calls from the PCR reads with MiXCR, one row per CDR3 protein. The sample shows about 680,000 distinct CDR3 sequences, 59% of them seen only once. These receptors have no known antigen. Sequenced input: blood. The receptors stem from a girl aged 2 to 9 with multiple sclerosis.

This sequence joins TRBV7-8 and TRBJ2-2; 11 nucleotides line up with TRBD2. Germline V lookup: CDR1 SGHVS, CDR2 FQNEAQ. J gave up 5 bases and V 1 base, and 3 bases lay outside the gene matches. The CDR3 runs to 16 residues. CDR3 sequence reads: CASSLVGLAVTGELFF. The CDR3 DNA reads TGTGCCAGCAGCTTAGTGGGACTAGCGGTGACCGGGGAGCTGTTTTTT.

This chain links TRBV20-1 with TRBJ1-2, with a weak D call TRBD1 (6 bases). Germline CDR1 reads DFQATT; CDR2 reads SNEGSKA (reference sequence). The CDR3 is made up of 14 amino acids. V dropped 6 bases and J dropped 4 bases, with 18 bases sitting between them. The CDR3 sequence: CSARAGQRIYGYTF. In nucleotides, the CDR3 is TGCAGTGCACGGGCGGGACAACGTATCTATGGCTACACCTTC.

This CDR3 is CASSPHPETQTNNEQFF. The CDR3 bases are TGTGCCAGCAGCCCCCATCCGGAGACTCAAACAAACAATGAGCAGTTCTTC. The chain is built from TRBV7-3 and TRBJ2-1; unclear D gene. CDR1 and CDR2 (germline): SGHTA, FQGTGA. The CDR3 extends over 17 amino acids. V dropped 5 bases and J dropped 5 bases, with 22 bases sitting between them.

The sample holds a few counts of this clonotype. The V gene is TRBV29-1, the J gene TRBJ2-5, with D perhaps matching TRBD2 (6 bases). CDR1 is SQVTM, CDR2 ANQGSEA, per germline. V was clipped by 2 bases and J by 7 bases, with 11 bases between them. The CDR3 is 12 residues long. The CDR3 sequence is CSVEPTRGTQYF. Here the CDR3 DNA reads TGCAGCGTTGAACCTACGCGGGGGACCCAGTACTTC.

V is TRBV6-6 and J is TRBJ2-6, with D uncertain. Germline values: CDR1 MNHNY, CDR2 SVGAGI (reference sequence). Between the trimmed V and J ends, which lost 5 bases and 6 bases, there was a span of 14 bases. The CDR3 runs to 15 residues. The CDR3 region is CASSHGGTEANVLTF. CDR3 coding DNA: TGTGCCAGCAGTCACGGTGGTACTGAGGCCAACGTCCTGACTTTC.

This clonotype has more than one count but fewer than ten. This sequence joins TRBV12-3 or TRBV12-4 and TRBJ2-1; 8 nucleotides agree with TRBD2. This CDR3 is built from 15 residues. J gave up 4 bases and V 6 bases, and 8 bases lay outside the gene matches. The CDR3 is CASSPSGRRYNEQFF. The CDR3 DNA sequence: TGTGCCAGCAGCCCAAGCGGGAGAAGATACAATGAGCAGTTCTTC.

The rearrangement joins TRBV29-1 to TRBJ2-1; 10 bases are a match to TRBD1. CDR3 length equals 15 residues. CDR1 SQVTM and CDR2 ANQGSEA come from the germline V gene. Germline trimming cut 5 bases from V and 3 bases from J; bases unmatched to any gene: 7. The CDR3 region is CSVSGTGANYNEQFF. The CDR3 coding sequence is TGCAGCGTTTCCGGGACAGGGGCAAACTACAATGAGCAGTTCTTC.

The chain uses TRBV4-2 and TRBJ2-1; 10 nucleotides line up with TRBD2. Trimming at V came to 0 bases and at J to 10 bases, leaving 6 bases not matched to a gene. This CDR3 is 15 amino acids long. The V gene's germline CDR1 is LGHNA and CDR2 YNFKEQ. CDR3 coding DNA: TGTGCCAGCAGCCAAGAACTAGCGGGGCGGGGGGAGCAGTTCTTC. The encoded protein is CASSQELAGRGEQFF.

This clonotype was seen more than once but under ten times. This rearrangement joins TRBV20-1 to TRBJ2-5; D is unresolved. V was cut by 5 bases and J by 5 bases, with 18 bases left in between. The germline CDR1 and CDR2 sequences are DFQATT and SNEGSKA (reference sequence). CDR3 length: 14 amino acids. CDR3: CSAPDPGGIETQYF. The CDR3 DNA is TGCAGTGCTCCGGACCCCGGCGGAATTGAGACCCAGTACTTC.

J is TRBJ2-3 and V is TRBV6-5; D remains unclear. The V end was cut by 0 bases, the J end by 9 bases, with 13 bases between. In germline, CDR1 is MNHEY, CDR2 SVGAGI. The CDR3 runs to 14 residues. CDR3 in DNA: TGTGCCAGCAGTTACTCTTCAGGATTCGACACGCAGTATTTT. Translation: CASSYSSGFDTQYF.

The rearrangement uses TRBV10-3 and TRBJ2-1; TRBD2 matches at 11 bases. This CDR3 comprises 18 residues. Germline V gene sequence: CDR1 ENHRY, CDR2 SYGVKD. The V gene end was trimmed by 0 bases and the J gene end by 7 bases; junction bases not matched to a gene: 11. The CDR3 loop is CAISESMRLAGGRNEQFF. The CDR3 DNA is TGTGCCATCAGTGAGTCTATGAGGCTAGCGGGAGGAAGGAATGAGCAGTTCTTC.